Listed below are T cell receptor beta chains from one sample, sequenced in a study of cytomegalovirus exposure and HLA in healthy donors. Only in-frame clones appear in the TCRdb table, and some are missing; sequencing was by immunoSEQ multiplex PCR. The sample shows about 120,000 clones, about 80% of them seen only once. What was sequenced was PBMCs. The receptors originated from a male donor in good health and CMV-seronegative. CDR3s include the opening cysteine and the closing phenylalanine or tryptophan. A D gene is named only where the DNA matches it firmly. Rows give clone size only sometimes, using once, few, many, or a class for an expanded clone.

D	V	size	J	DNA	CDR3
NA	TRBV7-8	NA	TRBJ1-1	TGTGCCAGCAGCAAACGGGTGTCCCCTGAAGCTTTCTTT	CASSKRVSPEAFF
NA	TRBV5-4	NA	TRBJ1-1	TGTGCCAGCAGCTTAGGGGGACCGTTGTCCCCTGAAGCTTTCTTT	CASSLGGPLSPEAFF
NA	TRBV30	NA	TRBJ1-3	TGTGCCTGGAGTGAGACACCGGGAAACACCATATATTTT	CAWSETPGNTIYF
NA	TRBV6-5	NA	TRBJ1-1	TGTGCCAGCAGTCTCAAAGGGACACCGGCTTTCTTT	CASSLKGTPAFF
TRBD1	TRBV19	once	TRBJ1-6	TGTGCCAGCGGGACAGGAGATAATTCACCCCTCCACTTT	CASGTGDNSPLHF
NA	TRBV21-1	NA	TRBJ1-4	TGTGCCAGCAGCAAAAGGGGCAGGCAGGGTCCTAATGAAAAACTGTTTTTT	CASSKRGRQGPNEKLFF
TRBD1	TRBV27	NA	TRBJ2-7	TGTGCCAGCAGTTTCCGCCGGGACAGGGACTCTTATCGCTCCTACGAGCAGTACTTC	CASSFRRDRDSYRSYEQYF
TRBD2	TRBV7-2	NA	TRBJ2-7	TGTGCCAGCAGCTTAGTTTTGCTAGCGGGAGTCGAGCAGTACTTC	CASSLVLLAGVEQYF
NA	TRBV6-5	NA	TRBJ2-7	TGTGCCAGCAGTTACCCGTCGCCGGGGGAGCAGTACTTC	CASSYPSPGEQYF
NA	TRBV4-2	NA	TRBJ2-5	TGTGCCAGCAGCCAAGCGGGGGAAAACCAAGAGACCCAGTACTTC	CASSQAGENQETQYF
NA	TRBV30	NA	TRBJ2-7	TGTGCCTGGAGCGGGGGATCCTACGAGCAGTACTTC	CAWSGGSYEQYF
NA	TRBV7-9	NA	TRBJ1-3	TGTTCCAGCAGCCGAATACAGGGCGCTGGAAACACCATATATTTT	CSSSRIQGAGNTIYF
NA	TRBV9	NA	TRBJ2-1	TGTGCCAGCAGCCCCGCGGGAAGACCGGACAATGAGCAGTTCTTC	CASSPAGRPDNEQFF
NA	TRBV19	NA	TRBJ2-1	TGTGCCAGTAGTATTTCTAGCTACAATGAGCAGTTCTTC	CASSISSYNEQFF
TRBD1	TRBV27	NA	TRBJ2-1	TGTGCCAGCAGCACTCTGACAGGGTTCTACAATGAGCAGTTCTTC	CASSTLTGFYNEQFF
NA	TRBV30	NA	TRBJ1-4	TGTGCCTGGGCGGAGGACAGCTACCATGAAAAACTGTTTTTT	CAWAEDSYHEKLFF
NA	TRBV4-1	NA	TRBJ1-2	TGCGCCAGCAGCCAACTATCTACAGGATACTATGGCTACACCTTC	CASSQLSTGYYGYTF
TRBD2	TRBV5-4	NA	TRBJ2-7	TGTGCCAGCAGCCAGTCGACTAGCGGGAGGCAGCAGTACTTC	CASSQSTSGRQQYF
NA	TRBV18	NA	TRBJ1-4	TGTGCCAGCTCACCCCGCTACCTTGCGCTCTTCGCAACTAATGAAAAACTGTTTTTT	CASSPRYLALFATNEKLFF
NA	TRBV30	once	TRBJ1-4	TGTGCCTGGAGTTTTACAGGAGTTAATGAAAAACTGTTTTTT	CAWSFTGVNEKLFF
TRBD1	TRBV29-1	NA	TRBJ1-1	TGCAGCGTTTTGACAGGGGGTAAAGCTTTCTTT	CSVLTGGKAFF
NA	TRBV25-1	few	TRBJ1-5	TGTGCCAGCAGTGAATCCGAGAGGGCTCCAGCCCAGCATTTT	CASSESERAPAQHF
TRBD1	TRBV15	NA	TRBJ1-1	TGTGCCACCAGCAGACTGACAGGGGGGTACACTGAAGCTTTCTTT	CATSRLTGGYTEAFF
NA	TRBV6-5	once	TRBJ1-1	TGTGCCAGCAGTTACCAGGGGATTACGGAAGCTTTCTTT	CASSYQGITEAFF
TRBD1	TRBV5-4	NA	TRBJ2-7	TGTGCCAGCAGCTTGGGGACAGGGGCCTACGAGCAGTACTTC	CASSLGTGAYEQYF
NA	TRBV4-3	NA	TRBJ1-1	TGCGCCAGCAGCCAAGATTGGAGGTCGAACACTGAAGCTTTCTTT	CASSQDWRSNTEAFF
NA	TRBV4-1	NA	TRBJ2-3	TGCGCCAGCAGCCAAGAGGAAGCAGGGCGTACAGATACGCAGTATTTT	CASSQEEAGRTDTQYF
NA	TRBV25-1	NA	TRBJ2-7	TGTGCCAGCAGCAATCTAGGCGAGCAGTACTTC	CASSNLGEQYF
NA	TRBV4-2	NA	TRBJ2-7	TGTGCCAGCAGCCAAGATCATAGGGGGGGCGCCGACTACGAGCAGTACTTC	CASSQDHRGGADYEQYF
TRBD1	TRBV27	few	TRBJ1-2	TGTGCCAGCAGTCCCAGGGGGCTTGGCTACACCTTC	CASSPRGLGYTF
NA	TRBV2	NA	TRBJ2-7	TGTGCCAGCAGAGTGAGGACTTCTTCCTACGAGCAGTACTTC	CASRVRTSSYEQYF
NA	TRBV7-9	few	TRBJ2-7	TGTGCCAGCAGCGCTTTCGACACGCTCTCCGACGAGCAGTACTTC	CASSAFDTLSDEQYF
NA	TRBV19	NA	TRBJ1-4	TGTGCCAGTAGTATAGGGCAGGGGAATGAAAAACTGTTTTTT	CASSIGQGNEKLFF
TRBD1	TRBV5-1	NA	TRBJ2-7	TGCGCCAGCAGCGGGGGACAGGGGTCCTACGAGCAGTACTTC	CASSGGQGSYEQYF
NA	TRBV7-9	NA	TRBJ1-1	TGTGCCAGCAGCTTAGAGCTGAACACTGAAGCTTTCTTT	CASSLELNTEAFF
NA	TRBV19	NA	TRBJ1-1	TGTGCCAGTAATTATAGGTCTGGGGAGAGGAACACTGAAGCTTTCTTT	CASNYRSGERNTEAFF
NA	TRBV7-7	NA	TRBJ1-1	TGTGCTAGCAGCTTAGCCCCAAGGGGGGGCGAGACTGAAGCTTTCTTT	CASSLAPRGGETEAFF
NA	TRBV27	NA	TRBJ1-2	TGTGCCAGCAGTTTTAGCAGGGGAGGGGGCTACACCTTC	CASSFSRGGGYTF
TRBD1	TRBV30	once	TRBJ1-2	TGTGCCTGGAGTGGGAGGGGGCAGAACTACTATGGCTACACCTTC	CAWSGRGQNYYGYTF
NA	TRBV11-2	once	TRBJ1-5	TGTGCCAGCAGCTTAGTTCCACAGGGCAATCAGCCCCAGCATTTT	CASSLVPQGNQPQHF
NA	TRBV9	NA	TRBJ1-2	TGTGCCAGCGGTCGGGGAGTAGGCTACACCTTC	CASGRGVGYTF